The 12 T cell receptor beta chains reported below all come from one sample, sequenced in a study of blood T cell repertoires in COVID-19. TCRdb keeps only in-frame clones here, not all; method: immunoSEQ multiplex PCR. The sample lists some 22,000 clones, under 95% seen once, with roughly 4% in the top ten. Sequenced: peripheral blood. These receptors were collected from a woman aged 50 to 60 with active COVID-19.

This chain uses TRBV5-1 with TRBJ2-1; 7 bases align to TRBD2. In germline, CDR1 is SGHRS, CDR2 YFSETQ. The junction had 3 bases not matched to a gene; V was cut back by 4 bases and J by 5 bases. CDR3 length: 13 residues. CDR3 sequence reads: CASSLGTNNEQFF. Here the CDR3 DNA reads TGCGCCAGCAGCCTCGGGACTAACAATGAGCAGTTCTTC.

This chain connects TRBV5-6 to TRBJ1-1; D unresolved. Per germline, CDR1 SGHDT and CDR2 YYEEEE. V was pared by 4 bases and J by 1 base, with 14 bases between. CDR3 length equals 15 residues. The CDR3, as DNA: TGTGCCAGCAGCCAATTACAGAGCTCGAACACTGAAGCTTTCTTT. Amino acid sequence: CASSQLQSSNTEAFF.

The chain combines TRBV4-1 with TRBJ2-2, with TRBD2 matching 7 bases. V shed 4 bases, J shed 4 bases, and the junction held 6 bases outside the gene matches. CDR1 is MGHRA and CDR2 is YSYEKL in the germline V gene. The CDR3 runs to 15 residues. The CDR3 region has the DNA TGCGCCAGCAGCCGGGGGGAGGGGTCCACCGGGGAGCTGTTTTTT. It is translated as CASSRGEGSTGELFF.

The chain employs TRBV7-2 and TRBJ2-3; 8 bases are shared with TRBD2. Trimming took 3 bases from V and 4 from J; bases not matched to a gene: 12. CDR3 length equals 17 residues. CDR1 is SGHTA and CDR2 is FQGNSA in the germline V gene. CDR3: CASSFIAGLGLADTQYF. In DNA, the CDR3 is TGTGCCAGCAGCTTTATAGCGGGACTGGGGTTGGCAGATACGCAGTATTTT. Based on the CDR3 plus reference TRBV7-2 and TRBJ2-3, the full variable domain is GAGVSQSPSNKVTEKGKDVELRCDPISGHTALYWYRQSLGQGLEFLIYFQGNSAPDKSGLPSDRFSAERTGGSVSTLTIQRTQQEDSAVYLCASSFIAGLGLADTQYFGPGTRLTVL.

The rearrangement uses TRBV18 and TRBJ2-5; the D gene is possibly TRBD1 (5 bases). Per the germline V gene, CDR1 is KGHSH and CDR2 is LQKENI. The CDR3 loop spans 13 amino acids. V lost 1 base and J lost 4, with 7 bases in between. CDR3 nucleotide sequence: TGTGCCAGCTCACCACGACAGAGAGAGACCCAGTACTTC. It yields the protein CASSPRQRETQYF.

V usage is TRBV9 and J usage is TRBJ2-1; D gene unclear. Germline V gives CDR1 SGDLS, CDR2 YYNGEE. This CDR3 region has 12 residues. The V and J ends lost 4 bases and 1 base respectively, with 3 bases between them. CDR3 DNA sequence: TGTGCCAGCAGCACTTCCTACAATGAGCAGTTCTTC. The encoded protein is CASSTSYNEQFF.

In this sample, this clone turned up a few times. The rearrangement joins TRBV9 to TRBJ1-2; D remains ambiguous. Germline CDR1 reads SGDLS; CDR2 reads YYNGEE. Deletions cut 2 bases from V and 5 bases from J, with 16 bases between. This CDR3 has 15 residues. CDR3 sequence: CASSVAPGLLYGYTF. The CDR3 DNA follows: TGTGCCAGCAGCGTGGCCCCAGGACTGCTTTATGGCTACACCTTC.

The rearrangement links TRBV5-1 to TRBJ2-2; TRBD2 matches at 13 bases. CDR3 length equals 17 residues. The germline V gene has CDR1 SGHRS and CDR2 YFSETQ. V shed 0 bases and J 5 bases; nucleotides not matched to a gene: 4. The CDR3 DNA follows: TGCGCCAGCAGCTTGGGGACTAGCGGGAGTGGGACCGGGGAGCTGTTTTTT. Protein: CASSLGTSGSGTGELFF.

The CDR3 nucleotides read TGCGCCAGCAGCATCGGGACAGGTTCTGGAGGTGGAAACACCATATATTTT. Residues: CASSIGTGSGGGNTIYF. This rearrangement joins TRBV5-1 to TRBJ1-3, with 8 bases lining up with TRBD1. The CDR3 runs to 17 residues. Germline CDR1 SGHRS, CDR2 YFSETQ. V dropped 4 bases and J dropped 3; count of bases not matched to a gene: 12.

The V gene is TRBV10-3, the J gene TRBJ2-1, with 7 bases identical to TRBD1. CDR3 length: 13 amino acids. After removal of 2 bases from V and 9 bases from J, the junction contained 4 bases not matched to a gene. Germline V gene lookup returns CDR1 ENHRY and CDR2 SYGVKD. CDR3 bases: TGTGCCATCAGTGAGCAAACAGGGGCTGAGCAGTTCTTC. This sequence encodes CAISEQTGAEQFF.

The chain recombines TRBV10-3 with TRBJ2-5; no clear D gene. The CDR3 loop spans 15 amino acids. Per germline, CDR1 ENHRY and CDR2 SYGVKD. Trimming removed 7 bases at V and 2 bases at J, with 17 bases between. CDR3 sequence: CAINIPGSQQETQYF. The CDR3 DNA sequence: TGTGCCATCAACATCCCCGGTTCACAGCAAGAGACCCAGTACTTC.

The rearrangement links TRBV28 to TRBJ1-5; TRBD1 might be the D (5 bases). Per the germline V gene, CDR1 is MDHEN and CDR2 is SYDVKM. The CDR3 runs 16 residues. Between the trimmed V and J ends, which lost 6 bases and 2 bases, there was a span of 17 bases. The CDR3 is CASRSPGLGGNQPQHF. CDR3 in DNA: TGTGCCAGCAGATCACCGGGACTCGGAGGCAATCAGCCCCAGCATTTT.